The rows below give T cell receptor beta chains drawn from one sample of a study of T cells expressing NK-cell markers. TCRdb re-called the 5' RACE reads; every CDR3 protein appears as one record, without DNA. Here the sample table reports some 500,000 distinct CDR3 sequences. The sequencing input was blood T cells: a sorted CD56 or NKG2C T cell subset, CD4+ or CD8+ T cells, or bulk PBMC T cells (not recorded which). These receptors came from a woman between 50 and 59 years old in good health. The CDR3 runs from the conserved cysteine through the conserved F or W.

CASSRTSGSSNEQFF | TRBJ2-1 | 15 | TRBV5-5
CASSEVAGRARAKNIQYF | TRBJ2-4 | 18 | TRBV7-9
CASSLVLGDRTYEQYF | TRBJ2-7 | 16 | TRBV5-1
CATSRAAEYQETQYF | TRBJ2-5 | 15 | TRBV15
CASGATAPSGANVLTF | TRBJ2-6 | 16 | TRBV12-3/TRBV12-4
CAISEPKRQGNTQYF | TRBJ2-3 | 15 | TRBV10-3
CASRWTGITGELFF | TRBJ2-2 | 14 | TRBV2
CASSIGGRGALETQYF | TRBJ2-5 | 16 | TRBV12-3/TRBV12-4
CAISPFIAGYNEQFF | TRBJ2-1 | 15 | TRBV10-3
CSASTSGFSTDTQYF | TRBJ2-3 | 15 | TRBV20-1
CASSRQGGPGNTIYF | TRBJ1-3 | 15 | TRBV3-1
CASSLNTGGGGETQYF | TRBJ2-5 | 16 | TRBV12-3/TRBV12-4
CASSPTVAGHTYQETQYF | TRBJ2-5 | 18 | TRBV11-1
CASGQGDTEAFF | TRBJ1-1 | 12 | TRBV2
CASSLVTDNEQFF | TRBJ2-1 | 13 | TRBV7-6
CSVGVSYEQYF | TRBJ2-7 | 11 | TRBV29-1
CSAQEPGQNSYEQYF | TRBJ2-7 | 15 | TRBV20-1
CASSLLGGELFF | TRBJ2-2 | 12 | TRBV28
CASSFETGSNQPQHF | TRBJ1-5 | 15 | TRBV5-1
CASSEVGQNTGELFF | TRBJ2-2 | 15 | TRBV2